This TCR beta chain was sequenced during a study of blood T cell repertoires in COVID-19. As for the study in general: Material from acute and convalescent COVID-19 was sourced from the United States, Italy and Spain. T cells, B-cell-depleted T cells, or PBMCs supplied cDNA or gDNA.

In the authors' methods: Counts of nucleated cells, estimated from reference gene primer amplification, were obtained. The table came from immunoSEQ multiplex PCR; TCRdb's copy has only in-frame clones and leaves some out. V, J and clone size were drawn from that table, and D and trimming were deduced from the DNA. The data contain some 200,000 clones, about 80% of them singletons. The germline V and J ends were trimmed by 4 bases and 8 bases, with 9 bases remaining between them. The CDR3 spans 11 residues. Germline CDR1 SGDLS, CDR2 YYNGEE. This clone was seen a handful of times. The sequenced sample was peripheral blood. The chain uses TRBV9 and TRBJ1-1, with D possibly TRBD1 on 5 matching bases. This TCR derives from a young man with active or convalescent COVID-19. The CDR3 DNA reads TGTGCCAGCAGCTCAAGGGGAGAAGCTTTCTTT. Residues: CASSSRGEAFF.